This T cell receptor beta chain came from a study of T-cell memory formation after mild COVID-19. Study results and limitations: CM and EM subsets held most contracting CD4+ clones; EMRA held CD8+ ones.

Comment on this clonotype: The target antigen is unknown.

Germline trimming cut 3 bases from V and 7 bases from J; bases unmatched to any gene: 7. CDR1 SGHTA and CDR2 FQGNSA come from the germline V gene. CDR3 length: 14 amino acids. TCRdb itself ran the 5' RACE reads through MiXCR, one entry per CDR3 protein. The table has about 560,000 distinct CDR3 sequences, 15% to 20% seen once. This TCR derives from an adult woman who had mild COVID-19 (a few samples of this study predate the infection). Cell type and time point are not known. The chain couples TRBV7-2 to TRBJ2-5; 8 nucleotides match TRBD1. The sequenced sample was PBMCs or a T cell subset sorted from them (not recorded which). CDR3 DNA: TGTGCCAGCAGCTTGGGACAGGTGGGGGGGACCCAGTACTTC. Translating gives CASSLGQVGGTQYF.